This T cell receptor beta chain is from a study of CD8 T cell repertoires and HIV-1 epitope variants (dated by TCRdb to the early 2020s). General notes on the study: T cells were stimulated in separate culture wells with each of twenty-five peptides representing autologous and known Gag and Nef epitope variants. Cultures ran for 10 to 11 days in IMDM with gentamicin, with half-media changes on days 3 and 7 adding IL-2, IL-7 and IL-15. The epitopes tested covered three Gag epitope families plus Nef HW9 and YT9. The control conditions were a CMV, EBV and flu peptide pool, the Ebola AY9 epitope as a negative control, and a well with no peptide. An aliquot of 1M T cells was saved as an uncultured baseline condition, separate from the roughly 83 T cell cultures. Using the EasySep Human T Cell Enrichment Kit, T cells were enriched and then co-cultured with an equal number of autologous T cell-negative cells acting as antigen-presenting cells. Running each culture condition in triplicate, except for one peptide done in duplicate, gave a total of roughly 76 T cell cultures. The full study reports these points: About ten antigen-specific TCR beta clonotypes were identified, and six of them appeared cross-reactive for autologous or known escape epitope variants. Only TCR beta chains were identified by the assay, and proliferation to antigen, not T cell function or cytokine profile, was indicated. Five clonotypes recognized the Nef KF9 family and one the HW9 family, with no responses to the TAALDMSHF plasma variant.

From cysteine to phenylalanine, the CDR3 is 17 amino acids long. Just the 51-base CDR3 DNA is kept, in frame starting at base 1. Taken from the germline V gene, the CDR1 and CDR2 loops are SGHDT and YYEEEE. On this clone: Its recognized antigen is unknown. Base qualities are not at hand, and no much larger clone is one base apart.

TCR beta CDR3 regions were sequenced at survey depth on the immunoSEQ platform. The QIAamp DNA micro kit was used to extract genomic DNA from every cultured and uncultured CD8+ T cell population. Per the original workflow: Samples with under 5,000 productive reads were excluded, and this exclusion removed about 7% of the 75 HIV peptide-stimulated cultures. A MANAFEST web app trimmed sequences to CDR3 and removed nonproductive sequences, CDR3s under 5 amino acids, and those not starting C or ending F/W. For a clonotype to count as antigen-specific, the clonotype had to expand relative to the no-peptide control in at least 2 of 3 replicates at FDR 0.01, and only within one epitope family. A frequency at least fivefold higher than in wells stimulated with peptides from other epitope families was additionally required for specific clonotypes. This immuneACCESS table, as held by TCRdb, lists in-frame sequences with V and J called but not all clones. Of the missing ones, under half trace to an unresolved V gene in checked studies; the others have no known cause. The V and J calls and clone size were taken over from that table, and D and trimming were inferred from the DNA. The sample profile shows 5,400 or so clones; around 71% of them were found once. The ten largest clones add up to roughly two fifths of the sample.

The EasySep Human CD8+ T Cell Enrichment Kit was used on day 10 to isolate CD8+ T cells from every culture. This clonotype was sampled from a male donor with HIV. The chain couples TRBV5-6 to TRBJ2-5, with 8 junctional bases fitting TRBD1. The end of the DNA fits TRBJ2-7 better, so the J call may be wrong. Source material: cultured CD8+ T cells derived from PBMCs. The DNA is as follows: TGTGCCAGCAGCTTGGGGACAGGGAAATATATAGCCTACGAGCAGTACTTC. It translates as CASSLGTGKYIAYEQYF.